This record looks at one T cell receptor (beta chain) sequence and its context. These data belong to a study of blood T cell repertoires in COVID-19. Study information: Whether acute or convalescent, the COVID-19 samples came from the United States, Italy and Spain.

As processed by the authors: Amplification of reference gene primers provided the estimated nucleated cell counts. Assay used: immunoSEQ multiplex PCR; TCRdb lists only in-frame clones, some missing. V, J and clone size are taken as reported in that table, and D and trimming were inferred from the DNA itself. The table shows 300,000 to 450,000 clones, with roughly 86% occurring only once. Followed longitudinally, the Seattle patients had been enrolled during active infection. V gave up 6 bases and J gave up 4 bases; unmatched junction bases: 11. Per the germline V gene, CDR1 is SGDLS and CDR2 is YYNGEE. There are 15 residues in the CDR3.

The TCR sequence derives from a woman in her fifties or sixties with COVID-19, enrolled during active disease. V and J are TRBV9 and TRBJ2-3, with 7 bases identical to TRBD1. Material for sequencing was peripheral blood. CDR3 in DNA: TGTGCCAGCACCCAGACAGGGCAAGGTGCAGATACGCAGTATTTT. It translates to CASTQTGQGADTQYF.